This T cell receptor (beta chain) was observed in a study of HIV-infected patients and healthy controls. Reverse transcription used around 500 ng RNA and constant-region primers for alpha and beta. Each of the alpha and beta chains got its own library through chain-specific third strand synthesis with indices. TCRdb used MiXCR to reprocess the 5' RACE reads, holding one entry per CDR3 protein. The repertoire holds roughly 9,700 distinct CDR3 sequences, 7.5% to 9% seen once, with 3.5% in the top ten. The repertoire came from unfractionated whole blood and reflected all unsorted peripheral T cells. Per germline, CDR1 SGHNT and CDR2 YYREEE (reference sequence). The CDR3 is 15 amino acids. Trimming took off 5 bases at V and 4 bases at J, with 13 bases between the two ends.

This receptor was taken from an adult in good health. The sequenced material came from blood. V and J are TRBV5-4 and TRBJ2-6, with D possibly matching TRBD2 (5 bases). In DNA form, the CDR3 reads TGTGCCAGCAGGCGGGCCCCTGGGGGGGCCAACGTCCTGACTTTC. The encoded protein is CASRRAPGGANVLTF.